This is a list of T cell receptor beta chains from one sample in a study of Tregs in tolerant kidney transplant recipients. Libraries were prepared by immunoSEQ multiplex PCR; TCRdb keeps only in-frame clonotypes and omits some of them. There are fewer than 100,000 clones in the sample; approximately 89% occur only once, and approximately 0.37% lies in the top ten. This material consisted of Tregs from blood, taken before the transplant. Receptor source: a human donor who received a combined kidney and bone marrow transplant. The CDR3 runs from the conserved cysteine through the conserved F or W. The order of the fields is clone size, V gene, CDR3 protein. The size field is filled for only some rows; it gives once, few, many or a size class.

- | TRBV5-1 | CASSLGASSGRGYEQYF
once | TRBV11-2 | CASSLTENTEAFF
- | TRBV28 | CASNDRASYEQYF
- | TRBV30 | CAWKGSGELFF
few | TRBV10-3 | CAISDPQRTAGQYF
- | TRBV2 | CASRLSGGELFF
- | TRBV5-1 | CASSPGTSGRYEQYF
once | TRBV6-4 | CASSSVSGANVLTF
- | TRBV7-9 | CASSLISLGSGTDTQYF
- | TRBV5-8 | CASSWKQAQNEKLFF
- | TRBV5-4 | CASSSGGRSSYNEQFF
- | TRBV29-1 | CSVALPENIQYF
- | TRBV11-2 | CASSLDRVGLAGSYEQFF
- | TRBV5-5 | CASSSGTALQGTQYF
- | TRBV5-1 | CAGSLDGRYNEQFF
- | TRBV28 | CASSLGREVDEQYF
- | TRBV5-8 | CASSPGTFLRGEAFF
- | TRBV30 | CAWSPTNSGNTIYF
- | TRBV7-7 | CASSLGLAAEQFF
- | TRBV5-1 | CASSVLQGRETQYF
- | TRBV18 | CASSPGQVSSYNEQFF
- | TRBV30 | CAWRGTSGRPGQFF
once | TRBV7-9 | CASSLAGGQNEKLFF
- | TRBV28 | CASSPGTGEGEQYF
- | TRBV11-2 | CASSARTGGRYEQYF
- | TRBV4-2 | CASSQVFSGTRVFF
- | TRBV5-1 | CASRETGANTEAFF
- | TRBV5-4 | CASSLKSGSTSAYEQYF
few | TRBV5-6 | CASSLGRGNSPLHF
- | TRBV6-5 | CASSFTLGITSTEAFF
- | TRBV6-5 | CASSVGAGYGYTF
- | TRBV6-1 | CASSEQENTEAFF
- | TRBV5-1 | CASSSAGLTNTGELFF
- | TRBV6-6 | CASSRTSGANEQFF
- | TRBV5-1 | CASSASGTGGFGDTQYF
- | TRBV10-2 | CASSGAGLGNTIYF
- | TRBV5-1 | CASSFAGGSQNIQYF
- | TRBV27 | CASSLSTSSYEQYF